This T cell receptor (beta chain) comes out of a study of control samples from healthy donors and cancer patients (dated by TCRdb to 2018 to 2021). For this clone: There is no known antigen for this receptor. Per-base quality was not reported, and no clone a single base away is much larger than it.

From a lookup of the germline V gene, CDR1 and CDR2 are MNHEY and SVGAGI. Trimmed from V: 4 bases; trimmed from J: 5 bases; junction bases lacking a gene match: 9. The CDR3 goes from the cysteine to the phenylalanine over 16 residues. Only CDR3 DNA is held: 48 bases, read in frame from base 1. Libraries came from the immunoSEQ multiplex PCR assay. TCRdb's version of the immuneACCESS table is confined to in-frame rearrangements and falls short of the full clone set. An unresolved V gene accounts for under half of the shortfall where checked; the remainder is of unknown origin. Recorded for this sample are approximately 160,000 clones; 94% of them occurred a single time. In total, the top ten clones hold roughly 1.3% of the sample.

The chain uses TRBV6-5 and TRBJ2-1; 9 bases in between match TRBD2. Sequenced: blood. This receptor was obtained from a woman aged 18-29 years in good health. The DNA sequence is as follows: TGTGCCAGCAGTTCCCAACTAGCGGGCCCTAACAATGAGCAGTTCTTC. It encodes CASSSQLAGPNNEQFF.